Sequencing of this T cell receptor beta chain was carried out in a study of blood T cell repertoires in COVID-19. The data were produced by immunoSEQ multiplex PCR, yet TCRdb's version contains in-frame clones alone and is incomplete. The sample shows some 260,000 clones, roughly 87% of them seen only once. The germline gives CDR1 MGHRA, CDR2 YSYEKL. The junction had 10 bases not matched to a gene; V was cut back by 0 bases and J by 2 bases. The CDR3 contains 19 residues. Clinical histories supplied by participants themselves formed the basis of cohort assignment. The clonotype comes from a woman in her thirties with acute COVID-19. Material: PBMCs or T cells enriched from blood (not recorded which). This chain connects TRBV4-1 to TRBJ2-2; 9 nucleotides line up with TRBD1. DNA for the CDR3: TGCGCCAGCAGCCAAGATCCGAGGACAGGGGCGCCCAACACCGGGGAGCTGTTTTTT. Residues: CASSQDPRTGAPNTGELFF.